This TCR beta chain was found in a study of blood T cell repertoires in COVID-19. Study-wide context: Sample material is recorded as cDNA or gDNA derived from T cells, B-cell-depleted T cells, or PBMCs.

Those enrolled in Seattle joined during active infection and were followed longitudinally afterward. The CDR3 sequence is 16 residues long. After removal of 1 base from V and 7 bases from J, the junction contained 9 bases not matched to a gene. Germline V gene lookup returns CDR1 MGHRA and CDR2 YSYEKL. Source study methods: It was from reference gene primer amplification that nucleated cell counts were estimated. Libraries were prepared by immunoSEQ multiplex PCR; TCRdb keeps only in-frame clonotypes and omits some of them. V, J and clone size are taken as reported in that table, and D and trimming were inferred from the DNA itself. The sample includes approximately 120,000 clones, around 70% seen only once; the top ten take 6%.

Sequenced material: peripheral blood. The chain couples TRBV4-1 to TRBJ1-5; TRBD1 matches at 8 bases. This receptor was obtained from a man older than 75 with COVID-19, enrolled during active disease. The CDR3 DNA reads TGCGCCAGCAGCCAAGCCAATTCAGGGGGCTGGCAGCCCCAGCATTTT. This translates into CASSQANSGGWQPQHF.